This entry lists 23 T cell receptor beta chains sequenced from one sample in a study of T cell responses to AZD1222 COVID-19 vaccine. Produced via immunoSEQ multiplex PCR; TCRdb's table is partial and in-frame only. The table records about 170,000 clones, 80% to 95% of them present only once. The sequencing used peripheral blood, collected on day 0 of AZD1222 vaccination. These receptors were collected from an adult in good health.

This chain uses TRBV4-1 with TRBJ2-5; no definite D call. Germline lookup yields CDR1 MGHRA and CDR2 YSYEKL. V was clipped by 1 base and J by 9 bases, with 12 bases between them. This CDR3 contains 13 residues. The CDR3 reads CASSQGQVSAQYF. CDR3 DNA sequence: TGCGCCAGCAGCCAAGGCCAGGTTTCCGCCCAGTACTTC.

The V gene is TRBV18, the J gene TRBJ2-1; the match to TRBD1 covers 9 bases. There are 16 residues in the CDR3. Trimming removed 0 bases from V and 4 bases from J; junction bases left unmatched: 4. The germline V gene has CDR1 KGHSH and CDR2 LQKENI. DNA of the CDR3: TGTGCCAGCTCACCACCACAGGGGGCTTCGTACAATGAGCAGTTCTTC. It specifies CASSPPQGASYNEQFF.

This sequence joins TRBV7-3 and TRBJ1-3, with a weak D call TRBD1 (5 bases). Trimming pared 2 bases from V and 5 bases from J, leaving 7 bases between. The V gene's germline CDR1 is SGHTA and CDR2 FQGTGA. This CDR3 is 13 amino acids long. The CDR3 is CASSLGARNTIYF. In DNA form, the CDR3 reads TGTGCCAGCAGCTTAGGGGCAAGAAACACCATATATTTT.

The CDR3 loop is CASSFGLGGDEQYF. The CDR3 nucleotides are TGTGCCAGCAGCTTTGGACTAGGGGGCGACGAGCAGTACTTC. This rearrangement joins TRBV5-6 to TRBJ2-7, with D perhaps matching TRBD1 or TRBD2 (7 bases each). CDR1 is SGHDT, CDR2 YYEEEE, per germline. The V end was cut by 2 bases, the J end by 5 bases, with 14 bases between. This CDR3 comprises 14 residues.

This chain links TRBV27 with TRBJ1-5; D uncertain. Per the germline V gene, CDR1 is MNHEY and CDR2 is SMNVEV (reference sequence). The CDR3 runs 14 residues. With 7 bases removed from V and 5 bases from J, the gap between germline ends came to 15 bases. The CDR3 region has the DNA TGTGCCAGCAAACCTCAACCCAGCTATCAGCCCCAGCATTTT. The encoded protein is CASKPQPSYQPQHF.

The V and J genes are TRBV7-2 and TRBJ1-1; 7 bases agree with TRBD1. V shed 5 bases, J shed 4 bases, and the junction held 7 bases outside the gene matches. CDR3 length: 14 residues. Germline V lookup: CDR1 SGHTA, CDR2 FQGNSA. In DNA form, the CDR3 reads TGTGCCAGCAGCGCGCGACAGGGTACCACTGAAGCTTTCTTT. Its protein product is CASSARQGTTEAFF.

This clone has more than one count but fewer than ten. V gene TRBV28 combines with J gene TRBJ1-5; a possible D gene is TRBD1 (5 bases). CDR3 length: 15 residues. Trimming stripped 1 base from V and 2 bases from J, with 9 bases between. Looked up from germline, CDR1 is MDHEN and CDR2 is SYDVKM. For the CDR3, the DNA is TGTGCCAGCAGTTTATTCGGGGGTGGCAATCAGCCCCAGCATTTT. Translation gives CASSLFGGGNQPQHF.

This clone showed up just a few times. The chain links TRBV11-3 to TRBJ2-7, with 7 bases that match TRBD1. The J segment lost 0 bases and the V segment lost 4 bases, leaving 3 bases of the junction unmatched. The germline V gene encodes CDR1 SGHNT and CDR2 YENEEA. The CDR3 runs to 14 residues. The CDR3 DNA follows: TGTGCCAGCAGCTCCACAGGGGACTCCTACGAGCAGTACTTC. Amino acid sequence: CASSSTGDSYEQYF.

This rearrangement joins TRBV27 to TRBJ2-7, with TRBD2 matching over 9 bases. V dropped 6 bases and J dropped 6; count of bases not matched to a gene: 12. CDR3 length: 15 amino acids. Germline lookup yields CDR1 MNHEY and CDR2 SMNVEV (reference sequence). CDR3 DNA: TGTGCCAGCAGCCTACCCGGCGGGAGGGCCTCCGAGCAGTACTTC. It encodes CASSLPGGRASEQYF.

The V gene is TRBV6-5, the J gene TRBJ1-2; no firm D call. V dropped 7 bases and J dropped 0 bases, with 12 bases sitting between them. The CDR3 spans 14 residues. Germline V gene data show CDR1 as MNHEY and CDR2 as SVGAGI. As DNA, the CDR3 is TGTGCCAGCATTCCAGGAGACGCTAACTATGGCTACACCTTC. Amino acids: CASIPGDANYGYTF.

The gene calls are TRBV30 and TRBJ2-7; D possibly corresponds to TRBD1 (5 bases). The CDR3 covers 13 residues. Germline V gene lookup returns CDR1 GTSNPN and CDR2 SVGIG (reference sequence). DNA of the CDR3: TGTGCTTCAAATGAGCAGGGTTTAGGGGAGCAGTACTTC. This sequence encodes CASNEQGLGEQYF.

The chain joins TRBV5-5 to TRBJ2-3; TRBD2 matches at 11 bases. J lost 4 bases, V lost 1 base, and 8 bases had no gene match. The CDR3 length is 17 residues. The germline V gene has CDR1 SGHKS and CDR2 YYEKEE (reference sequence). The CDR3 DNA follows: TGTGCCAGCAGCTTGTTCCTAGCGGGGGGTCCAGCAGATACGCAGTATTTT. Its translation is CASSLFLAGGPADTQYF.

The chain recombines TRBV5-1 with TRBJ1-3; 8 bases line up with TRBD1. Germline V gene data show CDR1 as SGHRS and CDR2 as YFSETQ. This CDR3 has 16 residues. The junction had 6 bases not matched to a gene; V was cut back by 4 bases and J by 0 bases. The CDR3 DNA sequence: TGCGCCAGCAGCACGACAGGGGTCGCCTCTGGAAACACCATATATTTT. This encodes CASSTTGVASGNTIYF.

This clone was seen just once. The rearrangement links TRBV14 to TRBJ2-1, with a possible D match to TRBD2 (6 bases). The germline V and J ends were trimmed by 4 bases and 4 bases, with 17 bases remaining between them. Germline CDR1 and CDR2: SGHDN and FVKESK. This CDR3 has 16 amino acids. CDR3 DNA: TGTGCCAGCAGCCGGGACTTAGGGAGGATTTACAATGAGCAGTTCTTC. It codes for CASSRDLGRIYNEQFF.

The rearrangement links TRBV6-2 or TRBV6-3 to TRBJ1-1; D perhaps matches TRBD1 (5 bases). The CDR3 spans 21 residues. Germline CDR1 and CDR2: MNHEY and SVGEGT. Trimming pared 3 bases from V and 6 bases from J, leaving 35 bases between. Here the CDR3 DNA reads TGTGCCAGCAGTTATATCTCTCTTGCTTTTCGAAAGGGGATATGGGACGCTGAAGCTTTCTTT. Its protein product is CASSYISLAFRKGIWDAEAFF.

The chain uses TRBV10-3 and TRBJ2-5; 7 bases align to TRBD2. Germline loops: CDR1 ENHRY, CDR2 SYGVKD. This CDR3 region has 11 residues. V shed 9 bases, J shed 3 bases, and the junction held 1 base outside the gene matches. The CDR3 protein is CAMGGKETQYF. CDR3 in DNA: TGTGCCATGGGGGGGAAAGAGACCCAGTACTTC.

The V gene is TRBV7-8, the J gene TRBJ1-1; 11 positions match TRBD1. This CDR3 region has 16 residues. V lost 3 bases, J lost 1 base, and 4 bases stayed unmatched. Per the germline V gene, CDR1 is SGHVS and CDR2 is FQNEAQ. CDR3 in DNA: TGTGCCAGCAGCTTCCCGGGACAGGGGGGGAACACTGAAGCTTTCTTT. Translation gives CASSFPGQGGNTEAFF.

The V and J genes are TRBV7-2 and TRBJ2-3, with 10 nucleotides matching TRBD2. CDR3 length: 17 amino acids. Trimming at V came to 1 base and at J to 1 base, leaving 5 bases not matched to a gene. Germline CDR1 and CDR2: SGHTA and FQGNSA. Here the CDR3 reads CASSLVTLAGGTDTQYF. CDR3 in DNA: TGTGCCAGCAGCTTAGTTACTCTAGCGGGGGGCACAGATACGCAGTATTTT.

This clone has only one observation. The chain links TRBV7-9 to TRBJ2-7; tentative D call: TRBD2 (5 bases). Trimming shortened V by 8 bases and J by 3 bases, and 14 bases separated the two germline ends. Per the germline V gene, CDR1 is SEHNR and CDR2 is FQNEAQ (reference sequence). This CDR3 has 13 residues. For the CDR3, the DNA is TGTGCCAGCGCCCGGACGGGGATCTACGAGCAGTACTTC. It is translated as CASARTGIYEQYF.

The V call is TRBV28, the J call TRBJ1-2; 10 bases align to TRBD1. The CDR3 has 14 residues. With 6 bases clipped from V and 2 bases from J, the junction kept 3 bases outside the gene matches. Germline V gene lookup returns CDR1 MDHEN and CDR2 SYDVKM. The chain's CDR3 is CASRTGGANYGYTF. Here the CDR3 DNA reads TGTGCCAGCAGGACAGGGGGCGCGAACTATGGCTACACCTTC.

This rearrangement joins TRBV11-2 to TRBJ2-7, with 7 bases lining up with TRBD2. This CDR3 region has 16 residues. The ends lost 1 base at V and 3 bases at J; junction bases unmatched: 9. The germline V gene has CDR1 SGHAT and CDR2 FQNNGV. The CDR3 sequence: CASSLVQRGLGYEQYF. CDR3 in DNA: TGTGCCAGCAGCTTAGTCCAGCGGGGCTTAGGCTACGAGCAGTACTTC.

CDR3 sequence reads: CASSSDRGHSGNTIYF. CDR3 DNA: TGTGCCAGCTCATCAGACAGGGGCCACTCTGGAAACACCATATATTTT. V gene TRBV18 combines with J gene TRBJ1-3; 8 bases match TRBD1. The CDR3 loop spans 16 amino acids. Trimming cost V 5 bases and J 0 bases; bases outside gene matches: 6. Looked up from germline, CDR1 is KGHSH and CDR2 is LQKENI.

Here the CDR3 reads CAWSGPIAGAYNEQFF. The CDR3 DNA is TGTGCCTGGAGTGGGCCCATAGCGGGAGCTTACAATGAGCAGTTCTTC. This chain connects TRBV30 to TRBJ2-1, with TRBD2 identical over 9 bases. Germline V gene data show CDR1 as GTSNPN and CDR2 as SVGIG (reference sequence). The V segment lost 1 base and the J segment 4 bases; nucleotides outside the gene matches: 8. The CDR3 is 16 residues long.